This entry features one TCR beta chain sequence. No antigen is known for it. This sample was included in a study of cytomegalovirus exposure and HLA in healthy donors. The PCR had 60 Vbeta and 13 Jbeta primers. The method was immunoSEQ multiplex PCR; TCRdb's version includes in-frame clones alone and lacks a portion of them. The repertoire has 100,000 to 150,000 clones, approximately 80% of them found once; the top ten carry under 3.5%. Study-wide results and caveats: A later analysis appeared to link common viral pathogens to several of the most significant clusters.

Germline CDR1 is SNHLY and CDR2 is FYNNEI. Trimming left V 5 bases short and J 6 bases short, with 14 bases between. The CDR3 has 14 amino acids. Healthy bone marrow donors supplied every sample. Sequencing was done on a sample of PBMCs. The receptor comes from a man aged 50-60 years in good health and CMV-seronegative. The gene calls are TRBV2 and TRBJ2-1, with D tentatively TRBD2 (5 bases). The CDR3, as DNA: TGTGCCAGCAGTACGGGGTTCAATGTCAATGAGCAGTTCTTC. Translating it yields CASSTGFNVNEQFF.